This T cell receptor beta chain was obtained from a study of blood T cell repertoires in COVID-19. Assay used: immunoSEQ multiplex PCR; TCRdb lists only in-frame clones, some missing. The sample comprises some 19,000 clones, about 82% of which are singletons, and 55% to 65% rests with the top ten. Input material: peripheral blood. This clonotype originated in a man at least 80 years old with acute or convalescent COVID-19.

CDR3 sequence: CASSSGVLPNQPQHF. CDR3 DNA: TGTGCCAGCAGCTCCGGGGTACTACCAAATCAGCCCCAGCATTTT. The chain recombines TRBV9 with TRBJ1-5; no firm D call. This CDR3 has 15 residues. Trimming left V 4 bases short and J 4 bases short, with 15 bases between. Germline lookup yields CDR1 SGDLS and CDR2 YYNGEE.